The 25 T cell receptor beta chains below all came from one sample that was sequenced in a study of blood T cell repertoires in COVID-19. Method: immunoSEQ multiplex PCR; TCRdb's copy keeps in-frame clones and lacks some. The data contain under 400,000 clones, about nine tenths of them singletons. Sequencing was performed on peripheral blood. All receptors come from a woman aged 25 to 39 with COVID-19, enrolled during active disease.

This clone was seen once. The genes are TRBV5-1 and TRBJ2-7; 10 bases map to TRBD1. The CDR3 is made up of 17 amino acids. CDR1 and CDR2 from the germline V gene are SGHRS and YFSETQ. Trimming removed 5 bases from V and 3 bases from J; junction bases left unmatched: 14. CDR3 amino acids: CASRFRATGQGFYEQYF. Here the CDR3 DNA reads TGCGCCAGCAGGTTCCGGGCCACGGGACAGGGGTTCTACGAGCAGTACTTC.

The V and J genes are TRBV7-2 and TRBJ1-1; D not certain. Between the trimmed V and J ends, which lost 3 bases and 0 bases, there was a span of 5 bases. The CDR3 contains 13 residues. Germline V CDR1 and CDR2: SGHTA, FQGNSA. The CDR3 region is CASSFTVNTEAFF. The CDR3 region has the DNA TGTGCCAGCAGCTTCACGGTGAACACTGAAGCTTTCTTT. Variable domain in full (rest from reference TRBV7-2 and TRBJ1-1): GAGVSQSPSNKVTEKGKDVELRCDPISGHTALYWYRQSLGQGLEFLIYFQGNSAPDKSGLPSDRFSAERTGGSVSTLTIQRTQQEDSAVYLCASSFTVNTEAFFGQGTRLTVV.

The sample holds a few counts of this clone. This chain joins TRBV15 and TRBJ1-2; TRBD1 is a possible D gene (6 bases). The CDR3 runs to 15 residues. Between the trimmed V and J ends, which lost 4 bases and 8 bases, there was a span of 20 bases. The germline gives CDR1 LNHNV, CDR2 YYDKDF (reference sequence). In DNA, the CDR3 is TGTGCCACCAGCATTAACAGGGATGGATTAAAGGGCTACACCTTC. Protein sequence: CATSINRDGLKGYTF.

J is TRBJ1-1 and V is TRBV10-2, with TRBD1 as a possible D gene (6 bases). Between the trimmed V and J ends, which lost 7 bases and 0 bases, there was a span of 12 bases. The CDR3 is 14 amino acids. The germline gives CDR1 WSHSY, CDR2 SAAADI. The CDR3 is CASKDRSVNTEAFF. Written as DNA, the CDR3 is TGCGCCAGCAAAGACAGGAGCGTGAACACTGAAGCTTTCTTT.

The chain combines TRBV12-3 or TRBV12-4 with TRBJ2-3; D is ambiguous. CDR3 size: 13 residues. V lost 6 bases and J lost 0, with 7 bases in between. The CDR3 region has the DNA TGTGCCAGCAGAGCGACTAGCACAGATACGCAGTATTTT. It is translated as CASRATSTDTQYF.

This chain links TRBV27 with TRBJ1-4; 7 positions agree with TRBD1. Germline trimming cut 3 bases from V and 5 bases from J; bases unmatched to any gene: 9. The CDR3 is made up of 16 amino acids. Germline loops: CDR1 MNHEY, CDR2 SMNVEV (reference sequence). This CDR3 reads CASSLVAGQTNEKLFF. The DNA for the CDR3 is TGTGCCAGCAGTTTGGTGGCGGGACAGACAAATGAAAAACTGTTTTTT.

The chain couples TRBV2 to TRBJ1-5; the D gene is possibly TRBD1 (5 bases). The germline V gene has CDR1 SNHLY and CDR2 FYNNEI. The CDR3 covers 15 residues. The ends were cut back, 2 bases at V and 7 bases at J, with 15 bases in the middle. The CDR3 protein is CASSERAPRGQPQHF. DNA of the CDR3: TGTGCCAGCAGTGAACGGGCCCCACGGGGGCAGCCCCAGCATTTT.

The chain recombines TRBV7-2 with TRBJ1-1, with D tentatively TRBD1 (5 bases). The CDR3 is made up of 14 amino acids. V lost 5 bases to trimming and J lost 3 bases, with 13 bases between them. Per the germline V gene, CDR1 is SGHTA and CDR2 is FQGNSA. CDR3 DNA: TGTGCCAGCAGCCCGAGCGGAGGGGACACTGAAGCTTTCTTT. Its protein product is CASSPSGGDTEAFF.

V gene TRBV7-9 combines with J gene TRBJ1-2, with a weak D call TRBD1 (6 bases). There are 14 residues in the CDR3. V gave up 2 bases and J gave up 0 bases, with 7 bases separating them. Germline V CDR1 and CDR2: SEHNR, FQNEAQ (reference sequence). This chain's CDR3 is CASSLWTANYGYTF. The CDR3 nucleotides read TGTGCCAGCAGCTTATGGACAGCTAACTATGGCTACACCTTC.

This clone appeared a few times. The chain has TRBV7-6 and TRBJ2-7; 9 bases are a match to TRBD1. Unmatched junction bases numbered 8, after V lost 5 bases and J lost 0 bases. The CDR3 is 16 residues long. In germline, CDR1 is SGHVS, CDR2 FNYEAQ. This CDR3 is CASSPQTGGLSYEQYF. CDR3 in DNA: TGTGCCAGCAGCCCCCAAACAGGGGGCCTCTCCTACGAGCAGTACTTC.

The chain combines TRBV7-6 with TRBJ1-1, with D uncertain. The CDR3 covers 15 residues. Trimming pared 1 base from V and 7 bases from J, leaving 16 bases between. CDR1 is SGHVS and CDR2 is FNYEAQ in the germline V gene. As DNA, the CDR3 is TGTGCCAGCAGCTTAGAACTTTTGGGCACTGGTGAAGCTTTCTTT. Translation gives CASSLELLGTGEAFF.

The CDR3 reads CASSPGTGNGYTF. The CDR3 DNA is TGTGCCAGCAGCCCAGGGACAGGGAATGGCTACACCTTC. The V and J genes are TRBV6-4 and TRBJ1-2; 9 nucleotides align to TRBD1. Trimming cost V 6 bases and J 6 bases; bases outside gene matches: 5. This CDR3 has 13 amino acids. CDR1 is MRHNA and CDR2 is SNTAGT in the germline V gene.

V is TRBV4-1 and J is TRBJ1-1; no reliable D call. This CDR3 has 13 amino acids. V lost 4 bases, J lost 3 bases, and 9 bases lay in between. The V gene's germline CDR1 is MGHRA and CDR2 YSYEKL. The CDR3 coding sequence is TGCGCCAGCAGCCGCCAGGCCGACACTGAAGCTTTCTTT. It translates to CASSRQADTEAFF.

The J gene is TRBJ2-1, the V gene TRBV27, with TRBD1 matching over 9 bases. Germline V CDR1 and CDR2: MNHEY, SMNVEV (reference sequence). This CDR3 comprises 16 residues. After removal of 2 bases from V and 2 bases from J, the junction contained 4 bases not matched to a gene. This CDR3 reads CASSLAGTGPYNEQFF. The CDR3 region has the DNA TGTGCCAGCAGTTTAGCCGGGACAGGGCCCTACAATGAGCAGTTCTTC.

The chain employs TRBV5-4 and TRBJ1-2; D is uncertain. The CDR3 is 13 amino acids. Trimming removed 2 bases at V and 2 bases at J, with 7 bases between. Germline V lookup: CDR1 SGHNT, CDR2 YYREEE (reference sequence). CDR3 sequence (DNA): TGTGCCAGCAGCTTCGGGGAGAACTATGGCTACACCTTC. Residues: CASSFGENYGYTF.

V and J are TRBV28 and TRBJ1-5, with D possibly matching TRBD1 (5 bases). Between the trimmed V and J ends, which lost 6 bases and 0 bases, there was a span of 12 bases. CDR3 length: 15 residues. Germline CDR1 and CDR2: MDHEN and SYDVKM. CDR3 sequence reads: CASRSGPYSNQPQHF. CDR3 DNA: TGTGCCAGCAGGTCAGGGCCTTATAGCAATCAGCCCCAGCATTTT.

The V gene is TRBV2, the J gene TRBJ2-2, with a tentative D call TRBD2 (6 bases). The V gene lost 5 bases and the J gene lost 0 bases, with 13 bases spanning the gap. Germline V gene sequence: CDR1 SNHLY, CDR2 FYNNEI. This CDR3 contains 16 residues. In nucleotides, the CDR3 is TGTGCCAGCAGTCATATAGCGGCCCCGAACACCGGGGAGCTGTTTTTT. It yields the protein CASSHIAAPNTGELFF.

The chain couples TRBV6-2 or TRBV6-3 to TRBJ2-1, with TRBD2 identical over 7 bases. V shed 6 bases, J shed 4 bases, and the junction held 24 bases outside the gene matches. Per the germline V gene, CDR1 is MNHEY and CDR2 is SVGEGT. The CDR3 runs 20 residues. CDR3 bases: TGTGCCAGCAGCCAAAGGGTTAGTCTTGCGGGGGAGTGGGTTTACAATGAGCAGTTCTTC. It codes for CASSQRVSLAGEWVYNEQFF.

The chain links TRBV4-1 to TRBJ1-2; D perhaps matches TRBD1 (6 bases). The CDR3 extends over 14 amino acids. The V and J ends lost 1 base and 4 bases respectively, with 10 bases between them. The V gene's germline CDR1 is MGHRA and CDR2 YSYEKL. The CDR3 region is CASSQAGTSYGYTF. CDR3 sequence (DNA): TGCGCCAGCAGCCAAGCCGGGACAAGCTATGGCTACACCTTC.

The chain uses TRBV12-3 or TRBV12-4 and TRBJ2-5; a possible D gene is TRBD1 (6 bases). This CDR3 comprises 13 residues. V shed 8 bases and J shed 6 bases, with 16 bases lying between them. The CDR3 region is CASGNRESKTQYF. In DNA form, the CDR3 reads TGTGCCAGCGGAAACAGGGAATCCAAGACCCAGTACTTC.

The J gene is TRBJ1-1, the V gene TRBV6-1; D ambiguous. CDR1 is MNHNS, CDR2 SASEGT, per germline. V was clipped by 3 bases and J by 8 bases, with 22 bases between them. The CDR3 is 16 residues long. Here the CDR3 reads CASSEGSGFYFREAFF. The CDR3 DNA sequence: TGTGCCAGCAGTGAGGGGTCGGGGTTTTATTTCCGGGAAGCTTTCTTT.

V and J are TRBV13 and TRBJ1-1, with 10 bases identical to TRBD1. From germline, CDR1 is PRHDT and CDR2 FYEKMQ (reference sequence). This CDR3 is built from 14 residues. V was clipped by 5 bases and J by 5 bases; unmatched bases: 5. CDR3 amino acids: CASSHGTGATEAFF. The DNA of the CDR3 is TGTGCCAGCAGCCACGGGACAGGGGCTACTGAAGCTTTCTTT.

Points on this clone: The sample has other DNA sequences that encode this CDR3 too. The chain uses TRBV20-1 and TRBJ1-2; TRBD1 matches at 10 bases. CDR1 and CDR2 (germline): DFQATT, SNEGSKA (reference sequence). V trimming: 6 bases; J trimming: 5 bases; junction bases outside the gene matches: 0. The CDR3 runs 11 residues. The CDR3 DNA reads TGCAGTGCGGGACAGGGGTATGGCTACACCTTC. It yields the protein CSAGQGYGYTF.

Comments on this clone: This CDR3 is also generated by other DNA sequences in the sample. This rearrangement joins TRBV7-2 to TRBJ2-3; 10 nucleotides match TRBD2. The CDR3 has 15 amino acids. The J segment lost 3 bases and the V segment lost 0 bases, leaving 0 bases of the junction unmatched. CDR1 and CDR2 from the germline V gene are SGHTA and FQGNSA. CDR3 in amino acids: CASSLASGGTDTQYF. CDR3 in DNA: TGTGCCAGCAGCTTAGCTAGCGGGGGGACAGATACGCAGTATTTT.

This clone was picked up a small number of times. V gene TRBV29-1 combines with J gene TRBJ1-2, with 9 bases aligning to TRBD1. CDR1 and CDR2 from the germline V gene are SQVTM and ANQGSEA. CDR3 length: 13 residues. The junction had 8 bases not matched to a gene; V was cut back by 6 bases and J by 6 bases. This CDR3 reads CSVWGQGGDGYTF. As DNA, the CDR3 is TGCAGCGTATGGGGACAGGGTGGGGATGGCTACACCTTC.